A single sample gave rise to the 27 T cell receptor beta chains below, sequenced in a study of identical twins. MiXCR was run by TCRdb on the 5' RACE reads, yielding one entry per CDR3 protein. The sample includes fewer than 250,000 distinct CDR3 sequences, around a tenth of them seen just once. Sequenced sample: memory (CD45RO+) T cells sorted from blood. These TCRs come from a woman aged 18-29 years in good health.

This clonotype was detected many times. V and J are TRBV12-3 or TRBV12-4 and TRBJ1-2; D possibly corresponds to TRBD1 (6 bases). The CDR3 is 13 amino acids. V lost 7 bases, J lost 2 bases, and 11 bases lay in between. CDR3 DNA sequence: TGTGCCAGCACCTCCCAGGGGAACTATGGCTACACCTTC. Protein product: CASTSQGNYGYTF.

In the case of this clonotype: Possible read error: a much larger clone is one base away. The chain recombines TRBV12-3 or TRBV12-4 with TRBJ2-1; no clear D. Trimming took 3 bases from V and 5 from J, leaving 8 bases between them. The CDR3 covers 13 residues. CDR3 loop: CASSFGSHNEQFF. The CDR3 DNA follows: TGTGCCAGCAGTTTTGGTAGTCACAATGAGCAGTTCTTC.

This clonotype appeared many times. The chain recombines TRBV2 with TRBJ1-6; TRBD1 agrees at 8 bases. This CDR3 has 14 amino acids. Germline CDR1 and CDR2: SNHLY and FYNNEI. V lost 5 bases to trimming and J lost 10 bases; unmatched junction nucleotides: 7. CDR3 sequence: CASSKDRALSPLHF. Written as DNA, the CDR3 is TGTGCCAGCAGTAAGGACAGGGCGTTATCACCCCTCCACTTT.

This clonotype turned up a few times. The chain links TRBV20-1 to TRBJ1-5; no firm D call. The CDR3 consists of 12 residues. V shed 7 bases and J shed 2 bases, with 9 bases lying between them. Germline V gene data show CDR1 as DFQATT and CDR2 as SNEGSKA (reference sequence). The CDR3 nucleotides read TGCAGTGTAGTATCAGGCAATCAGCCCCAGCATTTT. This translates into CSVVSGNQPQHF.

In its sample, this clonotype was seen a few times. The rearrangement links TRBV15 to TRBJ2-1; D might be TRBD1 or TRBD2, each matching 6 bases. The V gene lost 0 bases and the J gene lost 2 bases, with 11 bases spanning the gap. The germline CDR1 and CDR2 sequences are LNHNV and YYDKDF (reference sequence). This CDR3 comprises 16 residues. CDR3 sequence (DNA): TGTGCCACCAGCAGAGATAGGGGGAGGACCTACAATGAGCAGTTCTTC. Protein: CATSRDRGRTYNEQFF.

This clonotype has more than one count but fewer than ten. V is TRBV20-1 and J is TRBJ2-3; D might be TRBD2 (5 bases). The germline CDR1 and CDR2 sequences are DFQATT and SNEGSKA (reference sequence). The V end was cut by 2 bases, the J end by 0 bases, with 18 bases between. This CDR3 comprises 17 residues. This CDR3 reads CSARWARGLSSTDTQYF. CDR3 nucleotides: TGCAGTGCTAGATGGGCTCGAGGACTGTCAAGCACAGATACGCAGTATTTT.

The chain couples TRBV5-4 to TRBJ2-2; TRBD2 is a possible D gene (5 bases). V lost 6 bases to trimming and J lost 6 bases, with 12 bases between them. Germline V CDR1 and CDR2: SGHNT, YYREEE (reference sequence). CDR3 size: 13 residues. The CDR3 spells CASTPLVSGELFF. As DNA, the CDR3 is TGTGCCAGCACCCCACTAGTTTCCGGGGAGCTGTTTTTT. Combining the CDR3 with reference TRBV5-4 and TRBJ2-2 gives the whole variable domain ETGVTQSPTHLIKTRGQQVTLRCSSQSGHNTVSWYQQALGQGPQFIFQYYREEENGRGNFPPRFSGLQFPNYSSELNVNALELDDSALYLCASTPLVSGELFFGEGSRLTVL.

This clonotype was counted ten times or more. The rearrangement joins TRBV4-2 to TRBJ2-3; D gene unclear. The ends were cut back, 1 base at V and 4 bases at J, with 6 bases in the middle. Germline-derived CDR1 and CDR2 are LGHNA and YNFKEQ. This CDR3 has 13 residues. CDR3 region: CASSQGLADTQYF. Here the CDR3 DNA reads TGTGCCAGCAGCCAAGGTCTGGCAGATACGCAGTATTTT.

This clonotype has only a few counts. The chain uses TRBV5-1 and TRBJ2-3; no reliable D call. CDR3 length: 16 amino acids. Germline CDR1 reads SGHRS; CDR2 reads YFSETQ. Trimming cost V 1 base and J 1 base, with 13 bases left between them. The CDR3 DNA follows: TGCGCCAGCAGCTTGTTGGCGGCCAAGCGCACAGATACGCAGTATTTT. This gives the protein CASSLLAAKRTDTQYF.

This clonotype was detected only a few times. This sequence joins TRBV20-1 and TRBJ2-1; no definite D call. Looked up from germline, CDR1 is DFQATT and CDR2 is SNEGSKA (reference sequence). The CDR3 contains 15 residues. Trimming stripped 0 bases from V and 6 bases from J, with 15 bases between. The CDR3 loop reads CSARDLVAGPNEQFF. The CDR3 nucleotides read TGCAGTGCTAGAGATCTTGTGGCAGGTCCCAATGAGCAGTTCTTC.

CDR3 DNA sequence: TGTGCCAGCAGTTTAGTGGCAGCCTATGGCTACACCTTC. Translating gives CASSLVAAYGYTF. The chain links TRBV12-3 or TRBV12-4 to TRBJ1-2; D gene uncertain. The CDR3 is 13 residues long. V lost 1 base to trimming and J lost 4 bases, with 7 bases between them.

This clonotype was observed a handful of times. V gene TRBV6-2 or TRBV6-3 combines with J gene TRBJ2-1; D is possibly TRBD2 (6 bases). Germline V gene sequence: CDR1 MNHEY, CDR2 SVGEGT. The CDR3 contains 16 residues. The germline V and J ends were trimmed by 6 bases and 7 bases, with 22 bases remaining between them. CDR3 region: CASSSVEGLGRNEQFF. As DNA, the CDR3 is TGTGCCAGCAGCTCCGTGGAGGGGCTGGGACGAAATGAGCAGTTCTTC.

This clonotype was picked up a small number of times. The chain is built from TRBV9 and TRBJ2-5; 8 nucleotides agree with TRBD2. The V and J ends lost 4 bases and 1 base, in that order; junction bases with no gene match: 9. This CDR3 has 16 residues. CDR1 SGDLS and CDR2 YYNGEE come from the germline V gene. The CDR3 coding sequence is TGTGCCAGCAGCCCCCGTAGCGGGGAGCCCCAAGAGACCCAGTACTTC. Residues: CASSPRSGEPQETQYF.

This clonotype was observed at least ten times. The rearrangement joins TRBV30 to TRBJ1-2; D remains unclear. V gave up 4 bases and J gave up 7 bases, with 13 bases separating them. Per the germline V gene, CDR1 is GTSNPN and CDR2 is SVGIG (reference sequence). The CDR3 spans 12 residues. CDR3 sequence: CAWNEGRVGYTF. The CDR3 region has the DNA TGTGCCTGGAACGAGGGCCGAGTTGGCTACACCTTC.

This clonotype came up a few times. The chain couples TRBV5-1 to TRBJ2-7; 12 bases map to TRBD1. Germline values: CDR1 SGHRS, CDR2 YFSETQ. CDR3 size: 16 residues. The V gene end was trimmed by 2 bases and the J gene end by 2 bases; junction bases not matched to a gene: 5. This CDR3 reads CASSFWGQGAAYEQYF. DNA of the CDR3: TGCGCCAGCAGCTTCTGGGGACAGGGGGCGGCCTACGAGCAGTACTTC. Drawing the rest from reference TRBV5-1 and TRBJ2-7, the complete variable domain is KAGVTQTPRYLIKTRGQQVTLSCSPISGHRSVSWYQQTPGQGLQFLFEYFSETQRNKGNFPGRFSGRQFSNSRSEMNVSTLELGDSALYLCASSFWGQGAAYEQYFGPGTRLTVT.

This clonotype has more than one count but fewer than ten. The chain combines TRBV5-4 with TRBJ2-7; tentatively, D is TRBD1 (5 bases). V was shortened by 1 base and J by 6 bases, with 11 bases between the two germline ends. The CDR3 spans 13 residues. CDR1 and CDR2 (germline): SGHNT, YYREEE (reference sequence). The CDR3: CASSLRTGVEQYF. The CDR3 DNA follows: TGTGCCAGCAGCTTGAGAACAGGCGTCGAGCAGTACTTC.

A few counts support this clonotype. The chain is built from TRBV6-2 or TRBV6-3 and TRBJ2-7; 8 bases are shared with TRBD2. CDR1 is MNHEY, CDR2 SVGEGT, per germline. Trimming removed 2 bases from V and 1 base from J; junction bases left unmatched: 4. This CDR3 has 15 amino acids. CDR3 in amino acids: CASSYKSSGSYEQYF. CDR3 in DNA: TGTGCCAGCAGTTACAAGTCTAGCGGGTCCTACGAGCAGTACTTC.

This clonotype was counted at least ten times. The genes are TRBV6-1 and TRBJ2-7; D is undetermined. CDR3 length: 12 amino acids. V lost 4 bases and J lost 0, with 4 bases in between. The germline V gene encodes CDR1 MNHNS and CDR2 SASEGT. CDR3 in amino acids: CASSGGSYEQYF. In DNA form, the CDR3 reads TGTGCCAGCAGTGGAGGCTCCTACGAGCAGTACTTC.

This clonotype was counted ten times or more. V and J are TRBV5-1 and TRBJ1-1, with a possible D match to TRBD1 (6 bases). The ends were cut back, 3 bases at V and 8 bases at J, with 14 bases in the middle. Germline V gene sequence: CDR1 SGHRS, CDR2 YFSETQ. The CDR3 totals 13 residues. For the CDR3, the DNA is TGCGCCAGCAGCTCCCTATTAGGGACAGAAGCTTTCTTT. It is translated as CASSSLLGTEAFF.

The chain recombines TRBV7-9 with TRBJ2-1; 8 bases are shared with TRBD2. V gave up 0 bases and J gave up 8 bases; unmatched junction bases: 12. CDR1 SEHNR and CDR2 FQNEAQ come from the germline V gene (reference sequence). The CDR3 has 17 residues. CDR3 in DNA: TGTGCCAGCAGCTTAGCGAAGTCGGGGGGGCCTTCGGATGAGCAGTTCTTC. Protein sequence: CASSLAKSGGPSDEQFF.

This chain joins TRBV2 and TRBJ1-1; D may be TRBD1 (6 bases). This CDR3 region has 14 residues. Germline CDR1 and CDR2: SNHLY and FYNNEI. Trimming cost V 6 bases and J 3 bases, with 14 bases left between them. CDR3 sequence reads: CASSGGRSYTEAFF. CDR3 nucleotide sequence: TGTGCCAGCAGCGGGGGGCGTTCGTACACTGAAGCTTTCTTT.

This clonotype appeared many times. The rearrangement uses TRBV12-3 or TRBV12-4 and TRBJ2-7, with unresolved D. V was cut by 5 bases and J by 3 bases, with 8 bases left in between. The CDR3 runs 12 residues. CDR3 loop: CASSTLYYEQYF. CDR3 sequence (DNA): TGTGCCAGCAGTACCCTCTACTACGAGCAGTACTTC.

The table lists this clonotype with a few counts. CDR3 protein: CASSRPPDRGPTYEQYF. For the CDR3, the DNA is TGTGCCAGCAGCAGACCCCCGGACAGGGGCCCCACCTACGAGCAGTACTTC. The rearrangement links TRBV21-1 to TRBJ2-7; the table's D call TRBD1 went unverified against the DNA. TRBV21-1 is classified as a pseudogene. The CDR3 covers 17 residues.

The rearrangement uses TRBV29-1 and TRBJ1-1; perhaps TRBD1 as D (6 bases). V was pared by 6 bases and J by 1 base, with 12 bases between. This CDR3 spans 13 amino acids. Germline CDR1 reads SQVTM; CDR2 reads ANQGSEA. CDR3 sequence reads: CSVSLQGNTEAFF. CDR3 in DNA: TGCAGCGTAAGCCTACAGGGGAACACTGAAGCTTTCTTT. The full variable domain, completed using reference TRBV29-1 and TRBJ1-1, is SAVISQKPSRDICQRGTSLTIQCQVDSQVTMMFWYRQQPGQSLTLIATANQGSEATYESGFVIDKFPISRPNLTFSTLTVSNMSPEDSSIYLCSVSLQGNTEAFFGQGTRLTVV.

The V and J genes are TRBV11-3 and TRBJ1-1, with TRBD1 identical over 7 bases. Unmatched junction bases numbered 7, after V lost 5 bases and J lost 4 bases. Germline values: CDR1 SGHNT, CDR2 YENEEA. CDR3 length equals 14 residues. CDR3 nucleotide sequence: TGTGCCAGCAGCATCCAGGGGGGAGTCACTGAAGCTTTCTTT. This encodes CASSIQGGVTEAFF. Filled out from reference TRBV11-3 and TRBJ1-1, the complete variable domain reads EAGVVQSPRYKIIEKKQPVAFWCNPISGHNTLYWYLQNLGQGPELLIRYENEEAVDDSQLPKDRFSAERLKGVDSTLKIQPAELGDSAVYLCASSIQGGVTEAFFGQGTRLTVV.

This chain connects TRBV7-2 to TRBJ1-2, with D unresolved. The CDR3 length is 13 residues. The V end was cut by 4 bases, the J end by 0 bases, with 6 bases between. Germline V gene sequence: CDR1 SGHTA, CDR2 FQGNSA. CDR3 protein: CASSSRPNYGYTF. The CDR3 nucleotides are TGTGCCAGCAGCTCTCGTCCTAACTATGGCTACACCTTC.

CDR3 protein: CASSLGQNGHGYTF. The CDR3 bases are TGTGCCAGCAGCTTAGGGCAAAACGGACATGGCTACACCTTC. The rearrangement joins TRBV5-4 to TRBJ1-2; D ambiguous. The CDR3 is made up of 14 amino acids. Trimming cost V 2 bases and J 6 bases, with 14 bases left between them. CDR1 SGHNT and CDR2 YYREEE come from the germline V gene (reference sequence). The full variable domain, with the rest looked up from reference TRBV5-4 and TRBJ1-2, is ETGVTQSPTHLIKTRGQQVTLRCSSQSGHNTVSWYQQALGQGPQFIFQYYREEENGRGNFPPRFSGLQFPNYSSELNVNALELDDSALYLCASSLGQNGHGYTFGSGTRLTVV.